This T cell receptor beta chain was sequenced during a study of blood T cells in healthy people across ages. Study-level points and caveats: Estimates of diversity drawn from one million T cells were considered underestimates.

Sample-barcoded 5' priming and a J-beta primer mix drove a second PCR of roughly 7 to 11 cycles. Each cDNA was tagged by a template-switch adaptor containing 12 random nucleotides. TCRdb reanalysed the 5' RACE reads using MiXCR and keeps one entry per CDR3 protein. The repertoire consists of about 1.1 million distinct CDR3 sequences, with less than 45% occurring once and the leading ten covering around 12%. Remarks on this clonotype: Its antigen is still unknown.

What was sequenced was blood. The receptor was derived from a man younger than 30 in good health.

CDR3 region: CASSHLGQRTEAFF. DNA of the CDR3: TGCGCCAGCAGCCATTTAGGACAGCGCACTGAAGCTTTCTTT. The chain carries TRBV4-1 and TRBJ1-1; the D gene is possibly TRBD1 (6 bases). Germline-derived CDR1 and CDR2 are MGHRA and YSYEKL. The CDR3 has 14 amino acids. V lost 3 bases and J 4 bases, leaving 12 bases between the germline ends.